This passage covers 17 T cell receptor beta chains from one sample sequenced in a study of T cells of healthy individuals. TCRdb reanalysed the 5' RACE reads using MiXCR and keeps one entry per CDR3 protein. Found here are tens of thousands of distinct CDR3 sequences, 4% to 5.5% of them singletons; the top ten hold 7.5%. The origin of the receptors is a female donor in good health.

This clonotype appeared many times. The V gene is TRBV3-1, the J gene TRBJ1-5; D might be TRBD1 (5 bases). This CDR3 spans 14 amino acids. Trimming removed 1 base from V and 3 bases from J, with 7 bases in between. Germline V gives CDR1 LGHDT, CDR2 YNNKEL (reference sequence). CDR3 sequence (DNA): TGTGCCAGCAGCCAAGCGGGACTCAATCAGCCCCAGCATTTT. This translates into CASSQAGLNQPQHF.

This clonotype has ten or more counts. V and J are TRBV10-3 and TRBJ1-2; 7 bases are shared with TRBD1. V was clipped by 6 bases and J by 5 bases; unmatched bases: 6. CDR3 size: 13 residues. The germline CDR1 and CDR2 sequences are ENHRY and SYGVKD. For the CDR3, the DNA is TGTGCCATCAGCCGGACAGGCTTGTATGGCTACACCTTC. Its translation: CAISRTGLYGYTF.

V gene TRBV6-5 combines with J gene TRBJ1-1; 11 bases map to TRBD1. Germline V gene data show CDR1 as MNHEY and CDR2 as SVGAGI. The CDR3 spans 19 residues. The V gene end was trimmed by 4 bases and the J gene end by 5 bases; junction bases not matched to a gene: 18. CDR3 region: CASSLRFGTGGFQGTEAFF. CDR3 nucleotide sequence: TGTGCCAGCAGTTTACGATTCGGGACAGGGGGATTTCAGGGAACTGAAGCTTTCTTT.

The chain has TRBV12-3 or TRBV12-4 and TRBJ1-1, with TRBD1 as a possible D gene (6 bases). Trimming cost V 5 bases and J 7 bases, with 11 bases left between them. The CDR3 runs 12 residues. The CDR3 nucleotides read TGTGCCAGCAGTGGTGGGGGCCTTGAAGCTTTCTTT. This gives the protein CASSGGGLEAFF.

In this sample, this clonotype turned up many times. V is TRBV20-1 and J is TRBJ1-6; D is unclear. The germline CDR1 and CDR2 sequences are DFQATT and SNEGSKA (reference sequence). This CDR3 spans 15 amino acids. Trimming shortened V by 1 base and J by 0 bases, and 7 bases separated the two germline ends. The CDR3 loop reads CSARAVSSYNSPLHF. CDR3 nucleotide sequence: TGCAGTGCTAGAGCAGTGAGCTCCTATAATTCACCCCTCCACTTT.

This clonotype has at least ten counts. V and J are TRBV4-1 and TRBJ2-6; D is ambiguous. Trimming shortened V by 2 bases and J by 1 base, and 15 bases separated the two germline ends. From germline, CDR1 is MGHRA and CDR2 YSYEKL. The CDR3 has 18 amino acids. CDR3 nucleotide sequence: TGCGCCAGCAGCCAATACGCGTCCCGAGTTTCTGGGGCCAACGTCCTGACTTTC. The encoded protein is CASSQYASRVSGANVLTF.

This clonotype was counted between two and nine times. The chain joins TRBV11-1 to TRBJ2-7; TRBD2 matches 11 bases. CDR1 and CDR2 (germline): SGHAT, FQDESV (reference sequence). Trimming at V came to 5 bases and at J to 2 bases, leaving 5 bases not matched to a gene. This CDR3 is 15 amino acids long. Here the CDR3 reads CASSPLAGGAYEQYF. In DNA, the CDR3 is TGTGCCAGCAGCCCTTTAGCGGGAGGGGCCTACGAGCAGTACTTC.

The gene calls are TRBV7-9 and TRBJ2-7, with 9 positions matching TRBD2. V gave up 5 bases and J gave up 3 bases; unmatched junction bases: 11. Germline CDR1 and CDR2: SEHNR and FQNEAQ (reference sequence). The length of the CDR3 is 16 residues. The CDR3 loop is CASSPPGSGSFYEQYF. CDR3 nucleotide sequence: TGTGCCAGCAGCCCGCCCGGTAGCGGGAGTTTCTACGAGCAGTACTTC.

This clonotype was counted between two and nine times. CDR3 in DNA: TGTGCCAGCAGAAACAATTACCCAGGGGAAGAGCAGTACTTC. Amino acids: CASRNNYPGEEQYF. The V and J genes are TRBV6-5 and TRBJ2-7, with D perhaps TRBD1 (6 bases). CDR1 is MNHEY and CDR2 is SVGAGI in the germline V gene. The V and J ends lost 6 bases and 7 bases respectively, with 19 bases between them. The CDR3 has 14 amino acids.

This clonotype was counted at least ten times. The chain is built from TRBV29-1 and TRBJ2-6, with D perhaps TRBD1 (5 bases). Germline V gene sequence: CDR1 SQVTM, CDR2 ANQGSEA. This CDR3 region has 14 residues. The germline V and J ends were trimmed by 6 bases and 0 bases, with 9 bases remaining between them. The CDR3 bases are TGCAGCGTAGCCACAGGCTCTGGGGCCAACGTCCTGACTTTC. This sequence encodes CSVATGSGANVLTF.

This clonotype has at least ten counts. A much larger clone sits a single nucleotide away, making a read error possible. The conserved final phenylalanine or tryptophan is absent from the CDR3, which likely points to a read error. The V call is TRBV30, the J call TRBJ2-7, with 10 nucleotides matching TRBD2. Germline V gives CDR1 GTSNPN, CDR2 SVGIG (reference sequence). The CDR3 covers 16 residues. The J segment lost 7 bases and the V segment lost 5 bases, leaving 17 bases of the junction unmatched. This CDR3 reads CAWAGTSANGVNEQYC. CDR3 DNA sequence: TGTGCCTGGGCCGGGACTAGCGCTAACGGAGTGAATGAGCAGTACTGC.

This clonotype was counted at least ten times. The V call is TRBV20-1, the J call TRBJ2-7; the D gene is possibly TRBD2 (6 bases). Germline-derived CDR1 and CDR2 are DFQATT and SNEGSKA (reference sequence). Trimming took off 0 bases at V and 11 bases at J, with 17 bases between the two ends. CDR3 length equals 13 residues. CDR3 region: CSARDPGEGSEYF. CDR3 bases: TGCAGTGCTAGAGACCCGGGAGAAGGGTCGGAGTACTTC.

In its sample, this clonotype was seen a few times. The V gene is TRBV29-1, the J gene TRBJ2-2; D perhaps matches TRBD2 (5 bases). Trimming cost V 4 bases and J 4 bases, with 13 bases left between them. Germline CDR1 SQVTM, CDR2 ANQGSEA. This CDR3 has 14 amino acids. The CDR3 is CSVGFGSSTGELFF. CDR3 DNA sequence: TGCAGCGTTGGATTTGGGAGCAGCACCGGGGAGCTGTTTTTT.

This clonotype was seen ten or more times. CDR3 bases: TGTGCCAGCAGTTTGTCGCCTTCTGGCACCGGGGAGCTGTTTTTT. Protein sequence: CASSLSPSGTGELFF. The gene calls are TRBV12-3 or TRBV12-4 and TRBJ2-2; D ambiguous. The CDR3 contains 15 residues. The V gene lost 3 bases and the J gene lost 4 bases, with 12 bases spanning the gap.

The rearrangement links TRBV7-9 to TRBJ2-7; 9 nucleotides match TRBD1. J lost 6 bases, V lost 5 bases, and 8 bases had no gene match. The CDR3 is 14 residues long. CDR1 SEHNR and CDR2 FQNEAQ come from the germline V gene (reference sequence). The CDR3 nucleotides are TGTGCCAGCAGCCCGAGGACAGGGGCCAGCGAGCAGTACTTC. Amino acids: CASSPRTGASEQYF.

The chain is built from TRBV3-1 and TRBJ2-7; 7 bases align to TRBD2. CDR3 size: 16 residues. Germline CDR1 is LGHDT and CDR2 is YNNKEL (reference sequence). The V segment lost 0 bases and the J segment 3 bases; nucleotides outside the gene matches: 8. CDR3 amino acids: CASSQDNSGAFYEQYF. The CDR3 DNA reads TGTGCCAGCAGCCAAGATAACAGCGGGGCGTTCTACGAGCAGTACTTC.

This clonotype appeared once. The chain carries TRBV4-2 and TRBJ1-5; no firm D call. V was cut by 0 bases and J by 1 base, with 7 bases left in between. CDR1 and CDR2 (germline): LGHNA, YNFKEQ. The CDR3 runs 15 residues. CDR3 loop: CASSQDDGSNQPQHF. The CDR3, as DNA: TGTGCCAGCAGCCAAGATGACGGAAGCAATCAGCCCCAGCATTTT.